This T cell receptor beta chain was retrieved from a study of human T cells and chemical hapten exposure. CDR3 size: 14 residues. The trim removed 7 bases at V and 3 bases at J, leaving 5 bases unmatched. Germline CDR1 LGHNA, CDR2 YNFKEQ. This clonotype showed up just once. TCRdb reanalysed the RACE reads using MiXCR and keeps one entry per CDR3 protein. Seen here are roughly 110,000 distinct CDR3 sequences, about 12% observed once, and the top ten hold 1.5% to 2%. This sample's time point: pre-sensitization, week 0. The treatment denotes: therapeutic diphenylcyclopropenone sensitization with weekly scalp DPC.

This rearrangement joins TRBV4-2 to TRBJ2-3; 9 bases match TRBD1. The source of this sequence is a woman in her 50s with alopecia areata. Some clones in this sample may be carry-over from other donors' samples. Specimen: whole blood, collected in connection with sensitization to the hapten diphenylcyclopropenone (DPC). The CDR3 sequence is CASTGTGLTDTQYF. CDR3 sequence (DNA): TGTGCCAGCACCGGGACAGGGTTAACAGATACGCAGTATTTT.